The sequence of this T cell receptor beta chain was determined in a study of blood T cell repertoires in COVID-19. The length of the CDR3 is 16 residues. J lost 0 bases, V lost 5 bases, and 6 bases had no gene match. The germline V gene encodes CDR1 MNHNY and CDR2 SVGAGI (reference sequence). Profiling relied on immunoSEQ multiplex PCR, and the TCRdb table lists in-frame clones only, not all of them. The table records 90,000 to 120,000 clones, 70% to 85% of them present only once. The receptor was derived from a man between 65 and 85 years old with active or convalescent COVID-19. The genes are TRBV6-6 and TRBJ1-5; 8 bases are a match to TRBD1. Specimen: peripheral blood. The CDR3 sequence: CASSQTGAYSNQPQHF. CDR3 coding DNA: TGTGCCAGCAGTCAGACAGGGGCTTATAGCAATCAGCCCCAGCATTTT.